This record covers a single T cell receptor (beta chain). The antigen this receptor binds is unknown. V ends up 3 bases short and J 3 bases short, with an unmatched junction base count of 5. The germline V gene provides CDR1 SGHRS and CDR2 YFSETQ. The CDR3 contains 14 residues, cysteine and phenylalanine counted. The retained sequence is limited to the CDR3, 42 bases, with the frame set at the first base. In total, more than 500 healthy bone marrow donors made up the cohort. At the time of sampling, all cohort members were nominally healthy, though unrecorded immune exposures were likely present. The donor tested CMV seronegative and was one of the 352 seronegative cohort members. Each donor provided a peripheral blood sample, and peripheral blood mononuclear cells were used for TCR beta sequencing. The Qiagen DNeasy Blood Extraction Kit was used to extract genomic DNA from the blood cell samples. The data stem from a study of cytomegalovirus exposure and HLA in healthy donors (dated by TCRdb to about 2017). In the study overall: According to an earlier analysis of around 600 of the donors, about 179 million T cells yielded roughly 110 million unique TCR beta sequences and about 280 Gb of sequence data. About 320 gigabases of sequencing data and around 87 million unique TCR sequences were included in an early release covering over 600 HLA-typed donors. Among the roughly 370 genotyped donors, approximately 81% belonged to the genetic ancestry cluster associated with self-reported Caucasian donors. The study aimed to test whether signatures of past pathogen exposure could be identified by cataloging public T cell receptors. Using immunosequencing, the study profiled T cell repertoires from some 670 subjects and related those repertoires to cytomegalovirus serostatus. In addition to the first cohort of approximately 670 subjects, a separate validation cohort of around 110 different subjects was used. High-throughput TCR immunosequencing, statistical association of individual TCRs with disease status, and machine learning were combined to predict cytomegalovirus infection status. To study patterns of TCR occurrence, a later analysis re-analyzed previously published TCR beta repertoires from just over 650 donors and added high-resolution HLA genotyping. The later analysis used no new phenotypic data to find candidate immune exposures, relying instead on TCR beta sequences and their occurrence across donors. An earlier analysis of roughly 580 of the donors used high-throughput TCR beta sequencing to judge whether each TCR beta V gene segment behaved as functional or pseudogenic. Donor age, sex, ethnicity and CMV serostatus were compiled alongside the repertoire data. In a later genetic analysis, genome-wide SNP genotypes for about 55% of the roughly 700 donors were used, and that subset was treated as a discovery cohort. Every repertoire in the discovery cohort had been generated on one and the same sequencing platform. Class I and class II HLA loci were covered by the typing at four-digit resolution. The number of donors typed differed by locus, with about 629-630 for A, B, C, DRB1 and DQB1, over 500 for DQA1, 600 to 610 for DPA1, and over 400 for DPB1. Roughly 5 DR-DQ haplotypes were handled as single units for association and clustering, since linkage in the cohort was strong. Across approximately 400 genotyped donors of the cohort, an average of about 240,000 unique TCR beta nucleotide sequences per donor were sequenced, and approximately 19% of those sequences were non-productive. Overall study outcomes, separate from this receptor: While some public TCRs were present in many individuals, most TCR sequences turned up only very rarely across donors. In an earlier analysis of 587 of the donors, most TCR beta V segments were observed in productive rearrangements about 87% or about 30% of the time, broadly matching IMGT annotations. A further reported finding was that TCR beta sequences accurately predicted the HLA-A and HLA-B alleles for most subjects in the first cohort. According to a later analysis, TCR association rates differed among HLA loci, with DRB1 alleles showing the most associated TCRs and HLA-C alleles showing the fewest. Compared with the 666-donor mean, donors in an Asian-associated ancestry cluster had fewer N-insertions in productive TCRs, according to a later genetic analysis. Immune exposure information for the cohort was limited to CMV serostatus. According to a later analysis, most CMV-associated TCR beta chains appeared to be HLA-restricted, and the HLA associations seemed to be driven largely by CMV exposure. A later genetic analysis associated a missense DCLRE1C variant with V-gene and J-gene trimming of TCR beta chains, and an independent cohort replicated the association. Sequencing depth was assumed to be roughly uniform across donors in the presence/absence analyses, though that assumption may not hold. Correlated functional status among segregating V segments might reflect linkage disequilibrium, but an unknown experimental factor could not be ruled out. In vitro tests confirmed that a few of the cytomegalovirus-associated TCR beta chains recognize cytomegalovirus antigens. Cytomegalovirus status was reported to be diagnosed by the classifier with high specificity and sensitivity in both the original and validation cohorts. When HLA alleles, especially DR and DQ, strongly co-occurred, TCR associations were difficult to assign to individual alleles. Because some donors lacked HLA typing at each locus, the association tests relied only on the typed subset. According to the authors, the approach could potentially be generalized to other disease states and immunological phenotypes. Some IMGT-functional V segments, including TRBV6-2 and TRBV6-3, could not be distinguished by the 87-base-pair reads and were therefore excluded. The study listed 150 to 200 TCR beta chains as associated with cytomegalovirus. In a later analysis, HLA-associated TCR beta chains were found to be more clonally expanded and to have lower generation probabilities than equally common non-associated chains. Specific HLA alleles were associated with 16,951 TCR beta sequences at a false discovery rate of 0.05 in a later analysis. The earlier analysis of about 600 of the donors excluded 15 to 20 rarely observed V segments, including chromosome 9 orphons, because counts were too low. The sequencing pipeline was judged likely to have produced a cluster of highly shared sequence variants as a technical artifact. In this cohort, only TCR beta chains were sequenced, and detectable features were limited by the absence of alpha or paired-chain data. Several of the top co-occurrence clusters appeared to be linked to parvovirus B19, influenza, CMV and Epstein-Barr virus, according to a later analysis.

The library came from the immunoSEQ multiplex PCR assay. For the multiplex PCR, a mixture combining 60 forward primers for TCR Vbeta segments and 13 reverse primers for TCR Jbeta segments was used. A multiplex PCR assay on genomic DNA amplified the CDR3 region of rearranged TCR beta genes. The Illumina HiSeq System was used to sequence the amplified TCR beta libraries as 87-base-pair reads. Concerning the study's data processing: A later analysis counted approximately 76 million unique TCR beta chains across the 550 to 700 repertoires, and roughly 10 million of these chains were shared by at least two donors. To remove PCR and sequencing errors, raw reads were error-corrected and collapsed into unique sequences using a nearest-neighbor algorithm that merged closely related sequences. To assign V, D and J gene segments, CDR3 sequences were aligned to IMGT reference sequences. For a sequence to be retained, a match of at least six nucleotides was required to both a V gene segment and a J gene segment. A rearrangement counted as productive if the CDR3 had no stop codons and remained in frame with V and J, and every other rearrangement counted as non-productive. CDR3 was defined according to IMGT convention as the region running from the second conserved V-encoded cysteine to the conserved J-encoded phenylalanine. In an earlier analysis of more than 550 of the donors, sequences lacking an unambiguous match to a single V gene segment were excluded. An earlier analysis of over 450 of the donors classified V segments as functional when productive rearrangements were above 56.7% and as segregating when the standard deviation between donors was above 5%. A statistical classification framework was developed to diagnose cytomegalovirus status using the catalog of TCR beta chain sequences. V and J gene assignment, in a later analysis, came from comparing TCR nucleotide sequences with IMGT/GENE-DB human TR gene sequences. Using the TCRdist pipeline, a later analysis assigned CDR3 sequences along with most-parsimonious VDJ recombination scenarios. In a later analysis, each TCR beta chain was defined by its CDR3 amino acid sequence together with its V-gene family, and reads without a unique V-gene family were excluded. In a later analysis, a few hundred highly shared, low-generation-probability nucleotide sequences were removed to address suspected cross-contamination and a sequencing artifact. A later analysis calculated a clonal expansion index for each public chain from normalized within-repertoire ranks of inferred template counts. Generation probabilities in a later analysis came from a VDJ recombination model fitted to out-of-frame rearrangements, and those results were checked against IGoR. In a later analysis, TCR-TCR, TCR-HLA and TCR-CMV co-occurrence was scored with hypergeometric tests, and a repertoire-size bias correction was applied to TCR pairs. A later analysis estimated false discovery rates by permuting HLA or CMV assignments 20 times. In a later analysis, co-occurring TCRs were grouped using DBSCAN, and TCRdist sequence similarity was added for clustering within HLA-allele-positive subsets. Co-occurrence clustering excluded repertoires with fewer than 30,000 or more than 120,000 public chains, plus five with anomalous nucleotide sharing. Entries here come from immuneACCESS through TCRdb and include only in-frame sequences with V and J called. Some clones fail to appear in such tables; in the studies checked, an unresolved V gene covers under half of the shortfall, and the cause of the remainder is unknown. That table furnishes V, J and clone size, whereas the DNA furnished D and trimming. The table for this sample lists under 45,000 clones. The top ten clones comprise around 3.8% of the sample.

The sample comprised PBMCs. The sequence derives from a male donor in good health and CMV-seronegative. The rearranged chain carries TRBV5-1 and TRBJ2-7, with 8 bases aligning to TRBD1. CDR3 reads: CASSWTGRDYEQYF. The DNA sequence is TGCGCCAGCAGCTGGACAGGGAGAGACTACGAGCAGTACTTC.